The sequence of this T cell receptor beta chain was determined in a study of CD8 T cells in Susac syndrome. Study-wide background: When blood was collected, patients with Susac syndrome were therapy-naive, were taking corticosteroids, or were receiving intravenous immunoglobulin alone.

This CDR3 comprises 14 residues. J was trimmed by 0 bases and V by 5 bases; bases with no gene match: 0. Germline V gene sequence: CDR1 DFQATT, CDR2 SNEGSKA (reference sequence). The RNA input was about 0.5 to 1 ug, and it was reverse transcribed with random hexamers. TCRdb re-derived calls from the immunoSEQ multiplex PCR reads in MiXCR, one entry per CDR3 protein. The table lists approximately 79,000 distinct CDR3 sequences, around 93% of them singletons. Sequenced sample: CD8+ T cells from PBMCs. The rearrangement links TRBV20-1 to TRBJ2-3; 12 bases are a match to TRBD2. The receptor was derived from a human donor with Susac syndrome. DNA of the CDR3: TGCAGTGCTGGACTAGCGGGAAGCACAGATACGCAGTATTTT. As protein: CSAGLAGSTDTQYF.